Shown below are 30 T cell receptor beta chains from a single sample sequenced in a study of T-cell memory formation after mild COVID-19. MiXCR, applied by TCRdb to the 5' RACE reads, yields one record per CDR3 protein. The table lists hundreds of thousands of distinct CDR3 sequences, roughly 20% of them singletons, with around 12% in the top ten. Source material: PBMCs or a T cell subset sorted from them (not recorded which). Every receptor here comes from an adult woman who had mild COVID-19 (a few samples of this study predate the infection). Cell type and time point are not known.

This clonotype has just a few counts. This sequence joins TRBV7-9 and TRBJ2-3, with D possibly TRBD1 on 6 matching bases. V was cut by 2 bases and J by 1 base, with 13 bases left in between. This CDR3 is built from 16 residues. In germline, CDR1 is SEHNR, CDR2 FQNEAQ (reference sequence). The CDR3, as DNA: TGTGCCAGCAGCTTATCAGGGGCCGAAGGCACAGATACGCAGTATTTT. This gives the protein CASSLSGAEGTDTQYF.

A few counts support this clonotype. The chain couples TRBV27 to TRBJ2-7, with D tentatively TRBD1 or TRBD2 (5 bases each). Germline V gene data show CDR1 as MNHEY and CDR2 as SMNVEV (reference sequence). V lost 3 bases and J 3 bases, leaving 24 bases between the germline ends. The CDR3 has 18 amino acids. The CDR3 DNA reads as TGTGCCAGCAGTTTCTCCGAGGGGAGAGTGTCCCTATTCTACGAGCAGTACTTC. This codes for CASSFSEGRVSLFYEQYF.

This clonotype occurred many times. This chain joins TRBV12-3 or TRBV12-4 and TRBJ2-7; 8 positions agree with TRBD2. The CDR3 is 15 amino acids. V dropped 3 bases and J dropped 2; count of bases not matched to a gene: 6. The CDR3 nucleotides read TGTGCCAGCAGTTTCGGGGGGGAGGCCCCCTACGAGCAGTACTTC. Residues: CASSFGGEAPYEQYF.

This clonotype was picked up a small number of times. The chain employs TRBV4-1 and TRBJ2-5; TRBD1 matches 7 bases. J gave up 5 bases and V 3 bases, and 9 bases lay outside the gene matches. The CDR3 loop spans 15 amino acids. The germline CDR1 and CDR2 sequences are MGHRA and YSYEKL. CDR3 sequence: CASSQAQGVWETQYF. The CDR3 DNA reads TGCGCCAGCAGCCAGGCGCAGGGGGTTTGGGAGACCCAGTACTTC.

In this sample, this clonotype turned up a few times. The J gene is TRBJ2-1, the V gene TRBV18, with 10 bases fitting TRBD2. Germline assignment: CDR1 KGHSH and CDR2 LQKENI. V lost 2 bases to trimming and J lost 9 bases; unmatched junction nucleotides: 13. CDR3 length equals 17 residues. CDR3 nucleotides: TGTGCCAGCTCACCAACCCCGGCAGCGGGAGGGCCAGCTGAGCAGTTCTTC. This encodes CASSPTPAAGGPAEQFF.

The table lists this clonotype with a few counts. The genes are TRBV12-3 or TRBV12-4 and TRBJ1-6; D gene uncertain. This CDR3 comprises 15 residues. Trimming pared 6 bases from V and 7 bases from J, leaving 16 bases between. The CDR3 region has the DNA TGTGCCAGCAGCCTATTAGGAGGCGGCAATTCACCCCTCCACTTT. Translated: CASSLLGGGNSPLHF.

This chain uses TRBV7-2 with TRBJ2-2, with 8 bases identical to TRBD2. The CDR3 has 16 residues. Germline values: CDR1 SGHTA, CDR2 FQGNSA. The V segment lost 6 bases and the J segment 8 bases; nucleotides outside the gene matches: 14. The CDR3 region has the DNA TGTGCCAGCAGGGCGATGAGTCCAGCGGGAGCGGGGGAGCTGTTTTTT. Protein sequence: CASRAMSPAGAGELFF. Full variable domain (remainder filled in from reference TRBV7-2 and TRBJ2-2): GAGVSQSPSNKVTEKGKDVELRCDPISGHTALYWYRQSLGQGLEFLIYFQGNSAPDKSGLPSDRFSAERTGGSVSTLTIQRTQQEDSAVYLCASRAMSPAGAGELFFGEGSRLTVL.

This clonotype turned up a few times. V and J are TRBV28 and TRBJ2-3; 10 bases are a match to TRBD2. Per germline, CDR1 MDHEN and CDR2 SYDVKM. The CDR3 is 16 residues long. V lost 9 bases and J lost 5; bases outside the gene matches: 14. The CDR3 sequence: CASSSLLAGERDTQYF. CDR3 coding DNA: TGTGCCAGTTCGTCACTCCTAGCGGGAGAGAGAGATACGCAGTATTTT.

This clonotype appeared a few times. This chain connects TRBV4-1 to TRBJ2-1; D remains ambiguous. Between the trimmed V and J ends, which lost 4 bases and 9 bases, there was a span of 16 bases. Per the germline V gene, CDR1 is MGHRA and CDR2 is YSYEKL. CDR3 length equals 14 residues. The CDR3 bases are TGCGCCAGCAGCCTCCGACCCACTTCGGTTGAGCAGTTCTTC. Its translation: CASSLRPTSVEQFF.

This clonotype was seen only a few times. The V call is TRBV7-8, the J call TRBJ1-4; maybe TRBD1 (5 bases). CDR1 is SGHVS and CDR2 is FQNEAQ in the germline V gene. The length of the CDR3 is 16 residues. V was cut by 1 base and J by 6 bases, with 15 bases left in between. CDR3: CASSLVRSGGDEKLFF. The DNA for the CDR3 is TGTGCCAGCAGCTTAGTCAGATCGGGGGGGGATGAAAAACTGTTTTTT. Based on the CDR3 plus reference TRBV7-8 and TRBJ1-4, the full variable domain is GAGVSQSPRYKVAKRGQDVALRCDPISGHVSLFWYQQALGQGPEFLTYFQNEAQLDKSGLPSDRFFAERPEGSVSTLKIQRTQQEDSAVYLCASSLVRSGGDEKLFFGSGTQLSVL.

The chain has TRBV29-1 and TRBJ2-3, with 9 bases that match TRBD2. Germline CDR1 is SQVTM and CDR2 is ANQGSEA. There are 15 residues in the CDR3. The V and J ends lost 7 bases and 3 bases, in that order; junction bases with no gene match: 11. The CDR3 protein is CSGGASGDFTDTQYF. CDR3 nucleotides: TGCAGCGGGGGTGCTAGCGGGGATTTTACAGATACGCAGTATTTT.

The chain carries TRBV5-5 and TRBJ1-2; the D is unclear. V shed 0 bases and J shed 4 bases, with 7 bases lying between them. The CDR3 covers 13 residues. From germline, CDR1 is SGHKS and CDR2 YYEKEE (reference sequence). The CDR3: CASSLEVFYGYTF. CDR3 coding DNA: TGTGCCAGCAGCTTGGAGGTATTCTATGGCTACACCTTC.

The chain joins TRBV7-9 to TRBJ2-1; TRBD2 matches 13 bases. V gave up 5 bases and J gave up 8 bases; unmatched junction bases: 9. The CDR3 covers 16 residues. Looked up from germline, CDR1 is SEHNR and CDR2 is FQNEAQ (reference sequence). CDR3 amino acids: CASSLGLAGEADEQFF. The CDR3 bases are TGTGCCAGCAGCCTCGGACTAGCGGGAGAGGCGGATGAGCAGTTCTTC.

The rearrangement uses TRBV7-2 and TRBJ2-3; 9 bases are a match to TRBD2. V lost 2 bases, J lost 5 bases, and 11 bases stayed unmatched. Per germline, CDR1 SGHTA and CDR2 FQGNSA. The CDR3 contains 17 residues. CDR3 loop: CASSLWGSGSGVDTQYF. In nucleotides, the CDR3 is TGTGCCAGCAGCTTATGGGGTAGCGGGAGCGGCGTAGATACGCAGTATTTT. The full variable domain, with the rest looked up from reference TRBV7-2 and TRBJ2-3, is GAGVSQSPSNKVTEKGKDVELRCDPISGHTALYWYRQSLGQGLEFLIYFQGNSAPDKSGLPSDRFSAERTGGSVSTLTIQRTQQEDSAVYLCASSLWGSGSGVDTQYFGPGTRLTVL.

A few counts support this clonotype. The V gene is TRBV4-1, the J gene TRBJ2-4; D is undetermined. The V end lost 3 bases, the J end lost 0 bases, and 6 bases lay between the germline ends. CDR1 is MGHRA, CDR2 YSYEKL, per germline. The CDR3 spans 14 residues. The CDR3 nucleotides read TGCGCCAGCAGCCAGGCAGGAGCCAAAAACATTCAGTACTTC. Amino acid sequence: CASSQAGAKNIQYF.

V usage is TRBV5-5 and J usage is TRBJ2-7; possible D gene TRBD1, 6 bases. Trimming shortened V by 3 bases and J by 5 bases, and 15 bases separated the two germline ends. Germline CDR1 and CDR2: SGHKS and YYEKEE (reference sequence). The CDR3 spans 14 residues. The CDR3 loop is CASSWVQGPNEQYF. CDR3 nucleotide sequence: TGTGCCAGCAGCTGGGTACAGGGCCCCAACGAGCAGTACTTC.

This clonotype was counted between two and nine times. The V gene is TRBV19, the J gene TRBJ2-7, with TRBD1 identical over 7 bases. CDR3 length equals 15 residues. Per the germline V gene, CDR1 is LNHDA and CDR2 is SQIVND (reference sequence). J lost 0 bases, V lost 5 bases, and 7 bases had no gene match. CDR3 sequence (DNA): TGTGCCAGTAGTGTCGGACAGGCGCTCTCCTACGAGCAGTACTTC. Its translation is CASSVGQALSYEQYF.

The chain recombines TRBV30 with TRBJ1-6; TRBD1 matches 8 bases. The CDR3 loop spans 14 amino acids. V lost 3 bases, J lost 7 bases, and 5 bases stayed unmatched. Germline V gives CDR1 GTSNPN, CDR2 SVGIG (reference sequence). The chain's CDR3 is CAWREGTGNSPLHF. The CDR3 DNA reads as TGTGCCTGGAGGGAAGGGACAGGCAATTCACCCCTCCACTTT.

This clonotype turned up a few times. The V gene is TRBV7-9, the J gene TRBJ2-3; 10 bases fit TRBD1. Germline CDR1 reads SEHNR; CDR2 reads FQNEAQ (reference sequence). Trimming removed 5 bases from V and 3 bases from J; junction bases left unmatched: 5. The CDR3 loop spans 15 amino acids. CDR3 region: CASSPGTGATDTQYF. Written as DNA, the CDR3 is TGTGCCAGCAGCCCAGGGACAGGGGCGACAGATACGCAGTATTTT.

The chain carries TRBV4-3 and TRBJ2-7, with D possibly being TRBD1 (5 bases). The germline V and J ends were trimmed by 0 bases and 3 bases, with 12 bases remaining between them. The CDR3 is made up of 15 amino acids. The germline V gene has CDR1 LGHNA and CDR2 YSLEER. As DNA, the CDR3 is TGCGCCAGCAGCCAAGATCAGGGCATAAACTACGAGCAGTACTTC. Translation: CASSQDQGINYEQYF.

This clonotype came up a few times. V usage is TRBV12-3 or TRBV12-4 and J usage is TRBJ2-1; D may be TRBD2 (6 bases). This CDR3 has 13 residues. Trimming left V 7 bases short and J 7 bases short, with 14 bases between. CDR3 sequence: CASKPGLENEQFF. DNA of the CDR3: TGTGCCAGCAAACCGGGACTTGAGAATGAGCAGTTCTTC.

The chain is built from TRBV5-1 and TRBJ2-5; 8 bases are shared with TRBD2. This CDR3 is built from 16 residues. The germline V gene encodes CDR1 SGHRS and CDR2 YFSETQ. The junction had 8 bases not matched to a gene; V was cut back by 0 bases and J by 4 bases. CDR3 in amino acids: CASSLDPGGETETQYF. In nucleotides, the CDR3 is TGCGCCAGCAGCTTGGACCCGGGAGGGGAAACAGAGACCCAGTACTTC. The full variable domain, rest sourced from reference TRBV5-1 and TRBJ2-5, is KAGVTQTPRYLIKTRGQQVTLSCSPISGHRSVSWYQQTPGQGLQFLFEYFSETQRNKGNFPGRFSGRQFSNSRSEMNVSTLELGDSALYLCASSLDPGGETETQYFGPGTRLLVL.

Notes on this clonotype: A much larger clone differs from this one at a single base, so this may be a read error. The chain has TRBV9 and TRBJ2-5, with D possibly being TRBD1 (6 bases). Germline CDR1 reads SGDLS; CDR2 reads YYNGEE. CDR3 length: 16 residues. CDR3 in amino acids: CASSAQTGDTGETRYF. CDR3 nucleotides: TGTGCCAGCAGCGCCCAGACAGGAGATACTGGTGAGACCCGGTACTTC.

The V gene is TRBV27, the J gene TRBJ2-1, with 14 bases that match TRBD2. The CDR3 is 17 residues long. CDR1 is MNHEY and CDR2 is SMNVEV in the germline V gene (reference sequence). The V and J ends lost 4 bases and 6 bases, in that order; junction bases with no gene match: 8. The CDR3 loop reads CASSSPRTSGRINEQFF. CDR3 nucleotide sequence: TGTGCCAGCAGTTCCCCTCGGACTAGCGGGAGGATCAATGAGCAGTTCTTC.

This clonotype was counted between two and nine times. V and J are TRBV6-4 and TRBJ1-2; D is unresolved. This CDR3 has 14 amino acids. The ends were cut back, 0 bases at V and 4 bases at J, with 9 bases in the middle. Germline-derived CDR1 and CDR2 are MRHNA and SNTAGT. The CDR3 bases are TGTGCCAGCAGTGACTCGACCGCCAGCTATGGCTACACCTTC. It encodes CASSDSTASYGYTF.

The rearrangement joins TRBV18 to TRBJ2-7; 8 bases are a match to TRBD1. The length of the CDR3 is 13 residues. In germline, CDR1 is KGHSH, CDR2 LQKENI. The V and J ends lost 6 bases and 7 bases, in that order; junction bases with no gene match: 8. The CDR3 nucleotides are TGTGCCAGCTCGCCTATGACAGGGGAAGAGCAGTACTTC. This encodes CASSPMTGEEQYF.

This clonotype was found a few times. J is TRBJ2-1 and V is TRBV20-1; D call uncertain. Trimming shortened V by 2 bases and J by 3 bases, and 11 bases separated the two germline ends. Germline V lookup: CDR1 DFQATT, CDR2 SNEGSKA (reference sequence). The CDR3 is made up of 14 amino acids. The CDR3 loop reads CSARRMLGYNEQFF. The CDR3 coding sequence is TGCAGTGCTAGACGTATGCTGGGCTACAATGAGCAGTTCTTC.

This chain uses TRBV11-3 with TRBJ2-5; D is unclear. Trimming removed 3 bases from V and 4 bases from J, with 9 bases in between. Germline V CDR1 and CDR2: SGHNT, YENEEA. There are 13 residues in the CDR3. CDR3 sequence reads: CASSFDGLETQYF. The CDR3 region has the DNA TGTGCCAGCAGCTTCGACGGCCTAGAGACCCAGTACTTC.

The CDR3 here is CASSLPGGSTDTQYF. The CDR3 DNA follows: TGTGCCAGCAGCTTACCAGGGGGAAGCACAGATACGCAGTATTTT. This chain links TRBV11-2 with TRBJ2-3; 7 bases match TRBD1. V was pared by 2 bases and J by 0 bases, with 2 bases of the junction left unmatched. This CDR3 is 15 amino acids long. Germline lookup yields CDR1 SGHAT and CDR2 FQNNGV.

The chain uses TRBV9 and TRBJ2-2; 8 positions match TRBD2. The trim removed 3 bases at V and 5 bases at J, leaving 0 bases unmatched. The CDR3 is made up of 13 amino acids. CDR1 and CDR2 from the germline V gene are SGDLS and YYNGEE. The CDR3 DNA follows: TGTGCCAGCAGCGCGGGGGGGACCGGGGAGCTGTTTTTT. It is translated as CASSAGGTGELFF.